Sequencing of this T cell receptor (beta chain) was carried out in a study of T cell repertoires in cytomegalovirus infection. Overall study: In public TCR beta signatures, there were indications of both CMV infection and matching HLA type.

With respect to this clonotype: As yet, its antigen is unknown.

TCRdb ran MiXCR on the reads and lists one entry per CDR3 protein. The data hold about 360,000 distinct CDR3 sequences, with about a sixth observed a single time. General study findings and limits: The cumulative frequency of public TCR beta families identified carriers of CMV plus the relevant HLA. Predominance within the ex vivo response was attributable to HLA-C-restricted CMV-specific TCR beta clonotypes.

This CDR3 has 16 residues. CDR1 is SEHNR and CDR2 is FQNEAQ in the germline V gene (reference sequence). J was trimmed by 7 bases and V by 5 bases; bases with no gene match: 10. Input material: PBMCs. The source is a human donor in good health (CMV status not recorded). Some clones in this sample may be carry-over from other donors' samples. The rearrangement uses TRBV7-9 and TRBJ2-6; TRBD1 agrees at 8 bases. CDR3 sequence (DNA): TGTGCCAGCAGCAAAGGACAGGGTAGAAGCGCCAACGTCCTGACTTTC. Its translation: CASSKGQGRSANVLTF.